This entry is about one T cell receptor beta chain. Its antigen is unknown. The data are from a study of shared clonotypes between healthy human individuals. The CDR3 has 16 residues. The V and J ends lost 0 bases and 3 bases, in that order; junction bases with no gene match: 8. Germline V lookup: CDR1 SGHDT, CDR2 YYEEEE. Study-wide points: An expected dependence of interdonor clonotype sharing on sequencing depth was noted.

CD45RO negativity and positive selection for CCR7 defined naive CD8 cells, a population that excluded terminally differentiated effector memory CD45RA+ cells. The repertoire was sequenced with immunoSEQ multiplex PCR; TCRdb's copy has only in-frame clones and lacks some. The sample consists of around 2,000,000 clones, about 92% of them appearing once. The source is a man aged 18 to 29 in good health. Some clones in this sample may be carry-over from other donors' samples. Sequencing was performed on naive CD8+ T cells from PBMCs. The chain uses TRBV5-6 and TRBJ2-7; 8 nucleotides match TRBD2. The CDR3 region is CASSLGGSGNFYEQYF. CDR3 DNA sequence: TGTGCCAGCAGCTTGGGTGGTAGCGGGAATTTCTACGAGCAGTACTTC. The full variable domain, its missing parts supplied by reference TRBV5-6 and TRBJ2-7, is DAGVTQSPTHLIKTRGQQVTLRCSPKSGHDTVSWYQQALGQGPQFIFQYYEEEERQRGNFPDRFSGHQFPNYSSELNVNALLLGDSALYLCASSLGGSGNFYEQYFGPGTRLTVT.